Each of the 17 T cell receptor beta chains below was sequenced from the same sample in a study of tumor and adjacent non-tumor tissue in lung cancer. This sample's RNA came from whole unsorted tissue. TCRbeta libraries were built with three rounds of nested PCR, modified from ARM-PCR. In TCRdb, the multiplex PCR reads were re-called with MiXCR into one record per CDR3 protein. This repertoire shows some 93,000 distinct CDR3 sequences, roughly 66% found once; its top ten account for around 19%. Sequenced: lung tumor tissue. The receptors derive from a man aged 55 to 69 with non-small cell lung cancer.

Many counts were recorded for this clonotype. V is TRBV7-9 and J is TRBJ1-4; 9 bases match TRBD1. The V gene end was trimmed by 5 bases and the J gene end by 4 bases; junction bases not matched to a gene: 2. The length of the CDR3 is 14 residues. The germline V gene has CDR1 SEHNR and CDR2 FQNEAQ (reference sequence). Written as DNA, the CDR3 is TGTGCCAGCAGCCAGGGACAGGGTAATGAAAAACTGTTTTTT. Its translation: CASSQGQGNEKLFF.

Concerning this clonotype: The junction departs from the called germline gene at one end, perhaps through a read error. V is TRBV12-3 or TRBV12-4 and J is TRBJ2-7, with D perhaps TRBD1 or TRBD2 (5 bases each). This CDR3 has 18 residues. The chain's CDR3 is CVSSFGVGLRGSAYEQYF. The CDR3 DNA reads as TGTGTCAGCAGTTTCGGGGTGGGATTAAGGGGCAGCGCCTACGAGCAGTACTTC.

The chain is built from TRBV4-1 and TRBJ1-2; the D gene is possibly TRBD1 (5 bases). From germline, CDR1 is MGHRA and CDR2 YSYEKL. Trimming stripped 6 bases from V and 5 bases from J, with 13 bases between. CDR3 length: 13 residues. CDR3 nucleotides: TGCGCCAGCAGTCACTCGGGACGATATGGCTACACCTTC. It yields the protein CASSHSGRYGYTF.

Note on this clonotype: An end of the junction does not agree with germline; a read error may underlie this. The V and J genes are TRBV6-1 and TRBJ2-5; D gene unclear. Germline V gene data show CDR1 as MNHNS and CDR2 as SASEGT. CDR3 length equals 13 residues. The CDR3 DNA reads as TGTGCCAGCAGTGAGGGGTTCCGAGAGACCCGGTACTTC. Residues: CASSEGFRETRYF.

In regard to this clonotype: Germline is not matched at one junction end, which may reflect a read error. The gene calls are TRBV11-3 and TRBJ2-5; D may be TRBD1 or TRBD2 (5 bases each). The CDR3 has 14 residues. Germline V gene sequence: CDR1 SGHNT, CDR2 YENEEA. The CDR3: CASSHRGWDETQYF. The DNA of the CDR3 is TGTGCCAGCAGCCACCGAGGTTGGGACGAGACCCAATACTTC.

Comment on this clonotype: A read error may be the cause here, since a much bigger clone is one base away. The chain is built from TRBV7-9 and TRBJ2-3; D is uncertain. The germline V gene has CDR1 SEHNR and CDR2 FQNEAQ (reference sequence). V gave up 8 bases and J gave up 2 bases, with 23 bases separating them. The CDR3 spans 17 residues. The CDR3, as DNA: TGTGCCAGCGCAATACCAACCGGGCGGTTCTACACAGATACGCAGTATTTT. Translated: CASAIPTGRFYTDTQYF.

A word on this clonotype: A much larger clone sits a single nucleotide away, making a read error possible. CDR3 in amino acids: CIARTTSGAQGEQFF. Here the CDR3 DNA reads TGCATTGCTAGGACGACTAGCGGGGCCCAGGGTGAGCAGTTCTTC. The V and J genes are TRBV20-1 and TRBJ2-1; the match to TRBD2 covers 11 bases. The CDR3 is made up of 15 amino acids. The V gene's germline CDR1 is DFQATT and CDR2 SNEGSKA (reference sequence).

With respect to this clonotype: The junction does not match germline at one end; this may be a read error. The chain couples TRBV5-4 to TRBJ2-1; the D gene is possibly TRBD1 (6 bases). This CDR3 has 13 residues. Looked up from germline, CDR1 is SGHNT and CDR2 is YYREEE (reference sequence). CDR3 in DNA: TGTGCCAGCTGCCGGGACACTAACAATGAGGAGTTCTTC. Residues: CASCRDTNNEEFF.

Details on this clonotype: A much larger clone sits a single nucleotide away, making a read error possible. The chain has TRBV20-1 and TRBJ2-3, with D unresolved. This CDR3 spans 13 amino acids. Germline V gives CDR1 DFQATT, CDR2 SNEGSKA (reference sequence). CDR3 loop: CSAASGYTDAQYF. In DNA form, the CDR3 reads TGCAGTGCTGCGTCGGGTTACACAGATGCGCAGTATTTT.

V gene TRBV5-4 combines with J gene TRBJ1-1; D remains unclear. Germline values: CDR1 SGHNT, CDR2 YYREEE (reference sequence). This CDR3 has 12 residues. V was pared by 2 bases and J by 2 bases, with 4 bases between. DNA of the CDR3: TGTGCCAGCAGCTTAACTAACACTGAAGCTTTCTTT. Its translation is CASSLTNTEAFF.

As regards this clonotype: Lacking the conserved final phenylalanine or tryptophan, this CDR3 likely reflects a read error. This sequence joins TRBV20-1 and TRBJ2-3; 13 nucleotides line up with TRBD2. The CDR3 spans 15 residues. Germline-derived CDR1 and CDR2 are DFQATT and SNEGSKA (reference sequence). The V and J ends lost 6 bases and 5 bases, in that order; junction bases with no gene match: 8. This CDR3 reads CSARTSGSDQDTQYY. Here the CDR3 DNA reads TGCAGTGCGAGGACTAGCGGGAGTGATCAAGATACGCAGTATTAT.

CDR3 in DNA: TGTGCAGGCAGCCAAAACTCACTGAATGAAAAACTGTTTTTT. Amino acid sequence: CAGSQNSLNEKLFF. This rearrangement joins TRBV14 to TRBJ1-4; D is unclear. The germline gives CDR1 SGHDN, CDR2 FVKESK. CDR3 length: 14 amino acids.

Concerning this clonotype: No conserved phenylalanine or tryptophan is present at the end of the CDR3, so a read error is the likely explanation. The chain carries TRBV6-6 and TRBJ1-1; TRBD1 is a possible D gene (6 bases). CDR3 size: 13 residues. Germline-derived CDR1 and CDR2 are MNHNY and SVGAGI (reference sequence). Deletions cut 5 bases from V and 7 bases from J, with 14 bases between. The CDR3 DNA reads TGTGCCAGCAGTGTGCCGGGAGGGGGTGAAGCTTTCTCT. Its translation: CASSVPGGGEAFS.

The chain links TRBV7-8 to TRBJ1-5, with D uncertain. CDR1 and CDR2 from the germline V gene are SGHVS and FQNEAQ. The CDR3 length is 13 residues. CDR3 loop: CVSSLVLGQPQHF. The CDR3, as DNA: TGTGTAAGCAGCTTAGTTCTGGGTCAGCCCCAGCATTTT.

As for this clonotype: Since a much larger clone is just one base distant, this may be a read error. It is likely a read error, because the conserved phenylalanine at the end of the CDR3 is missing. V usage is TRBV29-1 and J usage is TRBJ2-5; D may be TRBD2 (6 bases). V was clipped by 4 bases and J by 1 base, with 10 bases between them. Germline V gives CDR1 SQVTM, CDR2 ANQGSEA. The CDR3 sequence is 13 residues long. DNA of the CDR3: TGCAGCGTTGTGGGGGGATCCCAAGAGACCCAGTACCTC. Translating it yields CSVVGGSQETQYL.

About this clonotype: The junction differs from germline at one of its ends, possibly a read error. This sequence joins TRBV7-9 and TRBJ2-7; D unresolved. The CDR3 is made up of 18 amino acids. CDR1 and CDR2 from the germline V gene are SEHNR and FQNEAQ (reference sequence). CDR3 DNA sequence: TGTGCTAGCAGCCAAGGCGGCACGGAGAGGCTACTTTTTTACGAGCAGTACTTC. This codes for CASSQGGTERLLFYEQYF. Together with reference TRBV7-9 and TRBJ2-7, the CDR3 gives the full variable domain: DTGVSQNPRHKITKRGQNVTFRCDPISEHNRLYWYRQTLGQGPEFLTYFQNEAQLEKSRLLSDRFSAERPKGSFSTLEIQRTEQGDSAMYLCASSQGGTERLLFYEQYFGPGTRLTVT.

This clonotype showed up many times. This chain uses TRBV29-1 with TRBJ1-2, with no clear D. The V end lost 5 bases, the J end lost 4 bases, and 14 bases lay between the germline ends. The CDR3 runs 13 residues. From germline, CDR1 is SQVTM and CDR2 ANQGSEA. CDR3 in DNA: TGCAGCGTTCTCCAGACGGGAGCCTATGGCTACACCTTC. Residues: CSVLQTGAYGYTF.